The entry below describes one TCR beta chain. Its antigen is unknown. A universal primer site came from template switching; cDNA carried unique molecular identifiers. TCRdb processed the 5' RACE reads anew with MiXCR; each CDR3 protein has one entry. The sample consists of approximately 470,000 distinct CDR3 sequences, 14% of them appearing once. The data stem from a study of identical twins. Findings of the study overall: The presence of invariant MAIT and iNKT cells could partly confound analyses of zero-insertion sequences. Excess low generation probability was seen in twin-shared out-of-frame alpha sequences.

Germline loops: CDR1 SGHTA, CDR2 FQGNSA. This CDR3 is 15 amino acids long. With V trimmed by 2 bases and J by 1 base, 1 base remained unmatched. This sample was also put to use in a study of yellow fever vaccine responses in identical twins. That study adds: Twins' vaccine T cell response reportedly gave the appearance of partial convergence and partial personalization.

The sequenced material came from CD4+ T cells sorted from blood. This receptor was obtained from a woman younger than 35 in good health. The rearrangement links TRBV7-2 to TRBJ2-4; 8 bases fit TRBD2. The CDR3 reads CASSLSGGAKNIQYF. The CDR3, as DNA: TGTGCCAGCAGCTTAAGCGGGGGCGCCAAAAACATTCAGTACTTC.